Below, 3 T cell receptor beta chains from the same sample are listed, as sequenced in a study of regulatory T cells in long-lasting Graves disease. Arm-PCR with iRepertoire HTBI primers amplified the CDR3 regions for these TCR beta libraries. Via MiXCR, TCRdb re-called the multiplex PCR reads, giving one row per CDR3 protein. The sample lists about 540,000 distinct CDR3 sequences, around an eighth occurring once. Described time point: newly diagnosed GD, antithyroid drugs for less than 3 months. PBMCs provided the RNA from which the TCR library was made. This sample also appeared in a second study, on T cells in Graves' hyperthyroidism and ophthalmopathy.

The specimen was peripheral blood mononuclear cells (PBMCs), collected at new diagnosis, from a patient treated with antithyroid drugs. All receptors come from a man younger than 45 with Graves disease.

This clonotype has ten or more counts. The chain is built from TRBV2 and TRBJ2-4; 9 bases fit TRBD1. The CDR3 consists of 12 residues. V was pared by 6 bases and J by 8 bases, with 2 bases of the junction left unmatched. CDR1 is SNHLY, CDR2 FYNNEI, per germline. The CDR3 loop reads CASRQGADIQYF. The CDR3 nucleotides are TGTGCCAGCAGACAGGGGGCGGACATTCAGTACTTC. The entire variable domain, with the rest obtained from reference TRBV2 and TRBJ2-4, is as follows: EPEVTQTPSHQVTQMGQEVILRCVPISNHLYFYWYRQILGQKVEFLVSFYNNEISEKSEIFDDQFSVERPDGSNFTLKIRSTKLEDSAMYFCASRQGADIQYFGAGTRLSVL.

This clonotype was seen at least ten times. The V gene is TRBV7-9, the J gene TRBJ1-1; D is unresolved. Germline loops: CDR1 SEHNR, CDR2 FQNEAQ (reference sequence). V was pared by 5 bases and J by 11 bases, with 12 bases between. This CDR3 contains 11 residues. The CDR3 loop is CASSPLLEAFF. The CDR3 DNA follows: TGTGCCAGCAGCCCCCTGCTGGAGGCTTTCTTT. The variable domain in full, with the rest retrieved from reference TRBV7-9 and TRBJ1-1, is DTGVSQNPRHKITKRGQNVTFRCDPISEHNRLYWYRQTLGQGPEFLTYFQNEAQLEKSRLLSDRFSAERPKGSFSTLEIQRTEQGDSAMYLCASSPLLEAFFGQGTRLTVV.

This clonotype has at least ten counts. The V gene is TRBV12-3 or TRBV12-4, the J gene TRBJ1-1; possible D gene TRBD1, 5 bases. The CDR3 is 14 residues long. V lost 4 bases and J lost 3, with 12 bases in between. CDR3 DNA sequence: TGTGCCAGCAGTTCAAGAGGGACGGACACTGAAGCTTTCTTT. Its protein product is CASSSRGTDTEAFF.